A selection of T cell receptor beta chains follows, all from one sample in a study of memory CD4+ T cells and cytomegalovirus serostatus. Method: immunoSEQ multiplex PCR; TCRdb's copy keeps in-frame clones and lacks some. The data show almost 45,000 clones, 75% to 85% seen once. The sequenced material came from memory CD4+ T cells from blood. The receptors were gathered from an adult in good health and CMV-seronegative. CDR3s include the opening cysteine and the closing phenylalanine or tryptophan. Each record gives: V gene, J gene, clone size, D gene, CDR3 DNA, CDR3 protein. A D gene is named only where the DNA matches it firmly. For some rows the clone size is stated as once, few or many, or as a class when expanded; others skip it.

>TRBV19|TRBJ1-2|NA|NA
TGTGCCAGTAGGGACCAAGTGGTTGGCTACACCTTC
CASRDQVVGYTF
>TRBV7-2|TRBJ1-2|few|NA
TGTGCCAGCAGCTTAGCGCTCGGACAAGGGGGCTATGGCTACACCTTC
CASSLALGQGGYGYTF
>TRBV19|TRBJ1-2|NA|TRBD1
TGTGCCAGTAGTGACAGGGGGAACTATGGCTACACCTTC
CASSDRGNYGYTF
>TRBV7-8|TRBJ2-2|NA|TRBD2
TGTGCCAGCAACTCCCGGGGTAGCGGGGGCACCGGGGAGCTGTTTTTT
CASNSRGSGGTGELFF
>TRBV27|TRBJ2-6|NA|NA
TGTGCCAGCAGTTTAACTGGGGCCAACGTCCTGACTTTC
CASSLTGANVLTF
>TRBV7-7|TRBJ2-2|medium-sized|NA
TGTGCTAGCAGCTTAGTCGCCTTCACCGGGGAGCTGTTTTTT
CASSLVAFTGELFF
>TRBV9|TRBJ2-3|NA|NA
TGTGCCAGCAGCGCGGAACAGGGAACAGATACGCAGTATTTT
CASSAEQGTDTQYF
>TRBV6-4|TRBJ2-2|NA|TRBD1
TGTGCCAGCAGGCCGGGACAGGGGTACGGGGAGCTGTTTTTT
CASRPGQGYGELFF
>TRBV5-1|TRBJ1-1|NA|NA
TGCGCCAGCAGTTTTAACATGAACACTGAAGCTTTCTTT
CASSFNMNTEAFF
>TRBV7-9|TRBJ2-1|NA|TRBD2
TGTGCCAGCAGCTCAACTAGCGGGAGCGGTCGCGATGAGCAGTTCTTC
CASSSTSGSGRDEQFF
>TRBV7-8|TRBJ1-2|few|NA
TGTGCCAGCAGCTTAGGACCGGACTATGGCTACACCTTC
CASSLGPDYGYTF
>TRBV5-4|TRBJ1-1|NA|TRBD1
TGTGCCAGCAGGATGGACAGGGCTCCCACTGAAGCTTTCTTT
CASRMDRAPTEAFF
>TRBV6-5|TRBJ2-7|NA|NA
TGTGCCACAAAATTTACCGGGACCGCGGCATACGAGCAGTACTTC
CATKFTGTAAYEQYF
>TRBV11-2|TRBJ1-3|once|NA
TGTGCCAGCAGCTATCTGGCCGCCTCTGGAAACACCATATATTTT
CASSYLAASGNTIYF
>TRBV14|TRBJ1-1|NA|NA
TGTGCCAGCAGCCGGCACCGGGACGGAGCTGAAGCTTTCTTT
CASSRHRDGAEAFF
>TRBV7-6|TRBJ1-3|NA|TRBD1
TGTGCCAGCAGCCGCCGGACAGGTCTCTCTGGAAACACCATATATTTT
CASSRRTGLSGNTIYF
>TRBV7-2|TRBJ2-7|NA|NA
TGTGCCAGCAGCAGTGGACGTACCAACTACGAGCAGTACTTC
CASSSGRTNYEQYF
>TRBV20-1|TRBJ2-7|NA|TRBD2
TGCAGTGCGCGGGGGGCCTACGAGCAGTACTTC
CSARGAYEQYF
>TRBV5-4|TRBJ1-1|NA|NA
TGTGCCAGCAGCTTCGGGGGGGTCCTGGGGAACACTGAAGCTTTCTTT
CASSFGGVLGNTEAFF
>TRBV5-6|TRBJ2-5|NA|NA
TGTGCCAGCAGCTTGGCACCAAAGAGAGAGAAAGAGACCCAGTACTTC
CASSLAPKREKETQYF
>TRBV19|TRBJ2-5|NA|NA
TGTGCCAGTAGTATGGGCAGGAGAGAGACCCAGTACTTC
CASSMGRRETQYF
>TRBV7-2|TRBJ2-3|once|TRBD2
TGTGCCAGCAGCTTAAGTGCGGGAGGGGCAGATACGCAGTATTTT
CASSLSAGGADTQYF